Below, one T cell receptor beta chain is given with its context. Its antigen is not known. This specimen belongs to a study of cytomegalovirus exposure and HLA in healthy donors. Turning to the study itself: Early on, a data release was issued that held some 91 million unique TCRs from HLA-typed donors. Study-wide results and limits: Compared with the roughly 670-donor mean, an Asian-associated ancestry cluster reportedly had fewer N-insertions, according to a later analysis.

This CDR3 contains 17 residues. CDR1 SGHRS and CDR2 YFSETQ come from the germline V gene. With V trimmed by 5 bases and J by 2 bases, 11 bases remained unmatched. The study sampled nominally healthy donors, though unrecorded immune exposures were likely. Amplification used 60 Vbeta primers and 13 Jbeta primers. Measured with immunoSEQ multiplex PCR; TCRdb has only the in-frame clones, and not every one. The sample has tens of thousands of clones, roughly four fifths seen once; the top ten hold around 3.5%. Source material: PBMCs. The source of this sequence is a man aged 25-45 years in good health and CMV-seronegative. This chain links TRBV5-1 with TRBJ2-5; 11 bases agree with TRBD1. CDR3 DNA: TGCGCCAGCAGACGGACAGGGGGCCGCTTGTCGCAAGAGACCCAGTACTTC. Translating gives CASRRTGGRLSQETQYF.